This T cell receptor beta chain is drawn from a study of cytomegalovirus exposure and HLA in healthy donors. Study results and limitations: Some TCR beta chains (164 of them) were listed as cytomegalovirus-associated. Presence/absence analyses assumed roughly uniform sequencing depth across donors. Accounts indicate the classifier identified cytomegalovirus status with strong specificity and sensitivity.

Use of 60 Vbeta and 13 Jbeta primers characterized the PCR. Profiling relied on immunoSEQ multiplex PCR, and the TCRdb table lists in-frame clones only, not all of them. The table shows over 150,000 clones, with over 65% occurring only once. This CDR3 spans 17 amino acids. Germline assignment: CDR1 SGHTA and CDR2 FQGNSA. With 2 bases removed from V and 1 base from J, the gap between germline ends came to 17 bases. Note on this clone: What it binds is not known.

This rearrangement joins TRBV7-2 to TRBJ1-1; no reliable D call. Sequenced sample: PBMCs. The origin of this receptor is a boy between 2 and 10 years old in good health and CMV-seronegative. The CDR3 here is CASSLKPRQVPNTEAFF. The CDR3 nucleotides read TGTGCCAGCAGCTTAAAGCCCCGTCAGGTACCGAACACTGAAGCTTTCTTT.